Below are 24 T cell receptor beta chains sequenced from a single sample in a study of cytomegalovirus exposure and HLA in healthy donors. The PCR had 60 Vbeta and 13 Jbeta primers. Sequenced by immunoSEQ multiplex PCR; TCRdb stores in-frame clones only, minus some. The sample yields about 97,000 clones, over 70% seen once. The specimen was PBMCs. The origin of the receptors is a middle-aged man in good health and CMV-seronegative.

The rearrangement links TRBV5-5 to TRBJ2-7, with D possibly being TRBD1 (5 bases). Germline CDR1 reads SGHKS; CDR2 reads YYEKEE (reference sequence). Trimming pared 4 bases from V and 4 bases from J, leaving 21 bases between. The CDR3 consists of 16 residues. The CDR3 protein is CASSRRTGYEPYEQYF. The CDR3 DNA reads TGTGCCAGCAGCCGAAGAACAGGATACGAACCGTACGAGCAGTACTTC.

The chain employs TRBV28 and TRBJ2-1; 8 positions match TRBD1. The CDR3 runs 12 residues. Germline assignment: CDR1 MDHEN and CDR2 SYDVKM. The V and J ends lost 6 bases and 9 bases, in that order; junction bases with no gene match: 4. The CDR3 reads CASSSGGPEQFF. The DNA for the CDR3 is TGTGCCAGCAGCTCAGGGGGCCCTGAGCAGTTCTTC.

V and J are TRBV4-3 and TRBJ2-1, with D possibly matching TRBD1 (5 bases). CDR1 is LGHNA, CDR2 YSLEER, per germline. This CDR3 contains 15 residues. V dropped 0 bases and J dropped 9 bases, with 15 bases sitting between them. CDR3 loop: CASSQDQAGLAEQFF. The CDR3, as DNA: TGCGCCAGCAGCCAAGACCAGGCAGGGCTGGCTGAGCAGTTCTTC.

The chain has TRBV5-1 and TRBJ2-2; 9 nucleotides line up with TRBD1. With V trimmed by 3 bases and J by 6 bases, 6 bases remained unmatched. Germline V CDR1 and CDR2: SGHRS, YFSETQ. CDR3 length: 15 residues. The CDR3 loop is CASSWATGGAGELFF. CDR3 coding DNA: TGCGCCAGCAGCTGGGCGACAGGGGGAGCCGGGGAGCTGTTTTTT.

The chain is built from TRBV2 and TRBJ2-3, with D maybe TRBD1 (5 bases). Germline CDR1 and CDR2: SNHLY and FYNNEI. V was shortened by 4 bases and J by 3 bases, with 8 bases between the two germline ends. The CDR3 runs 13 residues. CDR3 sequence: CASSGQGTDTQYF. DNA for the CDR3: TGTGCCAGCAGTGGGCAGGGTACAGATACGCAGTATTTT.

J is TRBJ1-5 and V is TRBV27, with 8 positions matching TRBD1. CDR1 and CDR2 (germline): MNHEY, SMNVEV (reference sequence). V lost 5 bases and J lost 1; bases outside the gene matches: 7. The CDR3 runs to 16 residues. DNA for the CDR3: TGTGCCAGCAGTCGGGCAGGGGGCCGAAGCAATCAGCCCCAGCATTTT. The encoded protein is CASSRAGGRSNQPQHF.

CDR3 nucleotide sequence: TGTGCCAGCAGGTCCCAGGGGGGCGGTTGGACTGAAGCTTTCTTT. Its translation is CASRSQGGGWTEAFF. The rearrangement links TRBV28 to TRBJ1-1; 7 nucleotides agree with TRBD1. Germline V gene data show CDR1 as MDHEN and CDR2 as SYDVKM. V lost 6 bases and J lost 5; bases outside the gene matches: 12. This CDR3 spans 15 amino acids.

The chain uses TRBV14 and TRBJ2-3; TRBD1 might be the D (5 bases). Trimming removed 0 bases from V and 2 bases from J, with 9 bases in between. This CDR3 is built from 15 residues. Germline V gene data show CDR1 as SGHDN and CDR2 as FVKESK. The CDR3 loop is CASSQETRATDTQYF. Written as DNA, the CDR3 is TGTGCCAGCAGCCAAGAGACCAGGGCCACAGATACGCAGTATTTT.

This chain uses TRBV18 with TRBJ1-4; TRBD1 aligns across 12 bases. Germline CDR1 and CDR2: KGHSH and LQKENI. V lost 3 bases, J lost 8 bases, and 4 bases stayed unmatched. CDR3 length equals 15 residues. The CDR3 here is CASSPGQGAEEKLFF. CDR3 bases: TGTGCCAGCTCACCGGGACAGGGGGCTGAAGAAAAACTGTTTTTT.

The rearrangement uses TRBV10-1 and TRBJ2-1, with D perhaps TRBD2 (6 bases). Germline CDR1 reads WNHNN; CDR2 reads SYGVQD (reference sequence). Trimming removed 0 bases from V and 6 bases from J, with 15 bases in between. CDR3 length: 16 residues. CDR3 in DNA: TGCGCCAGCAGTGAGTCCACGGGGGTCCTGGGCAATGAGCAGTTCTTC. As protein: CASSESTGVLGNEQFF.

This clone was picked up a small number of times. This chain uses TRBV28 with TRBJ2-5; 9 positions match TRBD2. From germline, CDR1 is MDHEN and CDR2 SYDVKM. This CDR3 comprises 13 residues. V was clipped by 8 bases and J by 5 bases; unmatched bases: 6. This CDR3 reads CASGGRAGETQYF. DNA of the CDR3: TGTGCCAGCGGCGGGAGGGCCGGGGAGACCCAGTACTTC.

The CDR3 DNA reads as TGTGCCAGCTCACCCCAGAATGAGCAGTTCTTC. Translating gives CASSPQNEQFF. The rearrangement uses TRBV18 and TRBJ2-1, with D hard to call. Germline CDR1 is KGHSH and CDR2 is LQKENI. This CDR3 is 11 amino acids long. V lost 3 bases, J lost 7 bases, and 4 bases lay in between. Supplemented by reference TRBV18 and TRBJ2-1, the full variable domain reads NAGVMQNPRHLVRRRGQEARLRCSPMKGHSHVYWYRQLPEEGLKFMVYLQKENIIDESGMPKERFSAEFPKEGPSILRIQQVVRGDSAAYFCASSPQNEQFFGPGTRLTVL.

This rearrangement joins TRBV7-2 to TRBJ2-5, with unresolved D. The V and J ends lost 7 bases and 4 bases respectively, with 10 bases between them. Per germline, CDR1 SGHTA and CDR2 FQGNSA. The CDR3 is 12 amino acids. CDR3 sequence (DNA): TGTGCCAGCACACAATATACAGAGACCCAGTACTTC. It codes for CASTQYTETQYF.

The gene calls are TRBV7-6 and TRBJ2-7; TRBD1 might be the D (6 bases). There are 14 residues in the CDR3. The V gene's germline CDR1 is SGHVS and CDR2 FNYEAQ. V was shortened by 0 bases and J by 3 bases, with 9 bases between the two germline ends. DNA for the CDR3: TGTGCCAGCAGCTTAGCGACAGGATTCTACGAGCAGTACTTC. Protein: CASSLATGFYEQYF.

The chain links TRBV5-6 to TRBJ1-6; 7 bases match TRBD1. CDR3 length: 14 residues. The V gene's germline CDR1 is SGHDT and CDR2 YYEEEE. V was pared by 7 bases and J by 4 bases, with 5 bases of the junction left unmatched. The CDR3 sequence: CASRGQAYNSPLHF. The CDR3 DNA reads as TGTGCCAGCCGCGGACAGGCTTATAATTCACCCCTCCACTTT.

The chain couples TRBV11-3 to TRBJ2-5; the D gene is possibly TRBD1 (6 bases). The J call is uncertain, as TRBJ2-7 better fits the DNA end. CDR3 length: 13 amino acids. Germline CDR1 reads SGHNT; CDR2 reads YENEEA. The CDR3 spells CASSRGQTYEQYF. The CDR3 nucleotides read TGTGCCAGCAGCCGAGGACAGACCTACGAGCAGTACTTC.

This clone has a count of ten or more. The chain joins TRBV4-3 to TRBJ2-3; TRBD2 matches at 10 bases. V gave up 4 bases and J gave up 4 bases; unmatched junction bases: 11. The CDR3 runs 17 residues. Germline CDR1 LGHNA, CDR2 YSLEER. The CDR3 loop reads CASSRLGSGRIADTQYF. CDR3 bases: TGCGCCAGCAGCCGCCTCGGTAGCGGGAGGATTGCAGATACGCAGTATTTT.

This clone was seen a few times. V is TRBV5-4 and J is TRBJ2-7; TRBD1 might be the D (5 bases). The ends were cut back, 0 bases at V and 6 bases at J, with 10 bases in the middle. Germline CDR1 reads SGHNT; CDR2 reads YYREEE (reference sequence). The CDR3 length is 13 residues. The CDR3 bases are TGTGCCAGCAGCTTGGACAGGCCGGGCGAGCAGTACTTC. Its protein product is CASSLDRPGEQYF.

Written as DNA, the CDR3 is TGCGCCAGCAGCCAAGATCCGGGTGTATCACCCCTCCACTTT. Encoded protein: CASSQDPGVSPLHF. V gene TRBV4-3 combines with J gene TRBJ1-6; D not certain. The CDR3 contains 14 residues. CDR1 and CDR2 (germline): LGHNA, YSLEER. The V end was cut by 0 bases, the J end by 10 bases, with 10 bases between.

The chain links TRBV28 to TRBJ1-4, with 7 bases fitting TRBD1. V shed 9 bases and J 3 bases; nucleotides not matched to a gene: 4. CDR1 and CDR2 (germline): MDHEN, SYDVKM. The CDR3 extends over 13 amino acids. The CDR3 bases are TGTGCCAGACCGGGACAGCCTAATGAAAAACTGTTTTTT. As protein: CARPGQPNEKLFF. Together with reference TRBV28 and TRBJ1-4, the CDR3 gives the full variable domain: DVKVTQSSRYLVKRTGEKVFLECVQDMDHENMFWYRQDPGLGLRLIYFSYDVKMKEKGDIPEGYSVSREKKERFSLILESASTNQTSMYLCARPGQPNEKLFFGSGTQLSVL.

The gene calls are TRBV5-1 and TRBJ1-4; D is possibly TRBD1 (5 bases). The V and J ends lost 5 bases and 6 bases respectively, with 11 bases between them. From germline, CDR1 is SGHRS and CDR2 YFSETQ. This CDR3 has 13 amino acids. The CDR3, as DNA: TGCGCCAGCAGTCGCGGGGGGGATGAAAAACTGTTTTTT. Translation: CASSRGGDEKLFF.

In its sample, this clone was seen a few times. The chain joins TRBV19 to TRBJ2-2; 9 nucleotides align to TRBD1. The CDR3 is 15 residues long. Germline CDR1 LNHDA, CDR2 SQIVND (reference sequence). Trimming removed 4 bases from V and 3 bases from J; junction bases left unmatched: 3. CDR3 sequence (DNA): TGTGCCAGTAGTAAGACAGGGGGAGACACCGGGGAGCTGTTTTTT. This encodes CASSKTGGDTGELFF. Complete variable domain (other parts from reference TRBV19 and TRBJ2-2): DGGITQSPKYLFRKEGQNVTLSCEQNLNHDAMYWYRQDPGQGLRLIYYSQIVNDFQKGDIAEGYSVSREKKESFPLTVTSAQKNPTAFYLCASSKTGGDTGELFFGEGSRLTVL.

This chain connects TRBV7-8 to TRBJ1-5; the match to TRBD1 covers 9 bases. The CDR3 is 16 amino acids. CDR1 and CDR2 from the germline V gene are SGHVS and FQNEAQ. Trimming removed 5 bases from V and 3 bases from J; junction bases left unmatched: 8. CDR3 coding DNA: TGTGCCAGCAGCCGCAACAGGGGGCCTATCAATCAGCCCCAGCATTTT. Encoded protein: CASSRNRGPINQPQHF.

The CDR3 nucleotides read TGTGCCAGTAGACCCTCCCGAGACAGACCCTACGAGCAGTACTTC. Translated: CASRPSRDRPYEQYF. The V call is TRBV19, the J call TRBJ2-7; D is possibly TRBD1 (5 bases). CDR3 length: 15 amino acids. V gave up 6 bases and J gave up 2 bases, with 17 bases separating them. Germline V lookup: CDR1 LNHDA, CDR2 SQIVND (reference sequence).